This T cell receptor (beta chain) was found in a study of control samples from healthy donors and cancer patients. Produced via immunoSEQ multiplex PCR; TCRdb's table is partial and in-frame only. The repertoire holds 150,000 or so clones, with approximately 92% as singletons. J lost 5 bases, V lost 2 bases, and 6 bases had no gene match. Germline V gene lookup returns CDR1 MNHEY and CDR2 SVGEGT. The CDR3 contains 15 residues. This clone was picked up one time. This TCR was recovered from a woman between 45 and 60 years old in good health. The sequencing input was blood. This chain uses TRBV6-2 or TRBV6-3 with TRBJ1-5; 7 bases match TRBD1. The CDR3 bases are TGTGCCAGCAGTTACAGAGGACAGGCTCATCAGCCCCAGCATTTT. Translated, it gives CASSYRGQAHQPQHF.